Following are 8 T cell receptor beta chains from one sample sequenced in a study of blood T cell repertoires in COVID-19. Some clones are missing from TCRdb's copy, which holds only in-frame ones; the method was immunoSEQ multiplex PCR. This table holds around 140,000 clones, just over 85% found once. Sequenced material: peripheral blood. These receptors all come from a woman in her fifties or sixties with acute or convalescent COVID-19.

This chain connects TRBV28 to TRBJ2-3; D may be TRBD1 (6 bases). With 3 bases removed from V and 8 bases from J, the gap between germline ends came to 12 bases. Germline V gene lookup returns CDR1 MDHEN and CDR2 SYDVKM. This CDR3 region has 13 residues. The CDR3 loop reads CASSFLTGTTQYF. The CDR3 DNA reads TGTGCCAGCAGTTTCCTAACAGGGACTACGCAGTATTTT.

The chain employs TRBV19 and TRBJ1-5; no reliable D call. V lost 7 bases and J 4 bases, leaving 11 bases between the germline ends. Germline V CDR1 and CDR2: LNHDA, SQIVND (reference sequence). There are 13 residues in the CDR3. CDR3 sequence reads: CASTAKLNQPQHF. For the CDR3, the DNA is TGTGCCAGTACCGCGAAGCTGAATCAGCCCCAGCATTTT.

The chain uses TRBV3-1 (or the pseudogene TRBV3-2) and TRBJ1-1, with 7 bases matching TRBD1. The CDR3 runs to 17 residues. CDR1 and CDR2 from the germline V gene are LGHDT and YNNKEL (reference sequence). V lost 5 bases, J lost 5 bases, and 17 bases stayed unmatched. CDR3 residues: CASSKGVRGRLGTEAFF. In DNA form, the CDR3 reads TGTGCCAGCAGCAAAGGGGTAAGGGGGCGATTAGGAACTGAAGCTTTCTTT.

J is TRBJ1-1 and V is TRBV29-1; the D gene is possibly TRBD1 (6 bases). The CDR3 is made up of 14 amino acids. Germline V lookup: CDR1 SQVTM, CDR2 ANQGSEA. With 6 bases removed from V and 5 bases from J, the gap between germline ends came to 19 bases. In DNA, the CDR3 is TGCAGCGTCACCCCGGGAGGGGGTGGGACTGAAGCTTTCTTT. It specifies CSVTPGGGGTEAFF.

The rearrangement uses TRBV10-2 and TRBJ2-5, with 9 nucleotides matching TRBD1. The V gene's germline CDR1 is WSHSY and CDR2 SAAADI. Trimming cost V 1 base and J 3 bases; bases outside gene matches: 6. This CDR3 is built from 16 residues. In nucleotides, the CDR3 is TGCGCCAGCAGTGAGTTTGACAGGGGGACAGAAGAGACCCAGTACTTC. This sequence encodes CASSEFDRGTEETQYF.

This rearrangement joins TRBV19 to TRBJ1-5; a possible D gene is TRBD1 (6 bases). The CDR3 extends over 16 amino acids. CDR1 and CDR2 from the germline V gene are LNHDA and SQIVND (reference sequence). V was pared by 3 bases and J by 1 base, with 13 bases between. DNA of the CDR3: TGTGCCAGTAGTATGGGCGGCAGGGGAAGCAATCAGCCCCAGCATTTT. Translating gives CASSMGGRGSNQPQHF.

CDR3 residues: CATKARQGVFEAFF. In DNA, the CDR3 is TGTGCCACCAAGGCCCGGCAGGGGGTTTTTGAAGCTTTCTTT. This rearrangement joins TRBV15 to TRBJ1-1, with TRBD1 identical over 7 bases. The junction had 12 bases not matched to a gene; V was cut back by 7 bases and J by 7 bases. Germline-derived CDR1 and CDR2 are LNHNV and YYDKDF (reference sequence). The CDR3 totals 14 residues.

This clone was counted only a few times. The chain couples TRBV7-2 to TRBJ1-3; D gene ambiguous. CDR1 is SGHTA and CDR2 is FQGNSA in the germline V gene. The CDR3 runs 16 residues. The germline V and J ends were trimmed by 0 bases and 1 base, with 10 bases remaining between them. The CDR3 DNA is TGTGCCAGCAGCTTAGCGCAGTTTGATTCTGGAAACACCATATATTTT. Its protein is CASSLAQFDSGNTIYF.